The 3 T cell receptor beta chains reported below all come from one sample, sequenced in a study of post-analysis software for immune sequencing data. Study findings and constraints: With TRBV5-6, TRBV5-1 and TRBV20-1 included, a handful of TRBV segments were more frequent in patients than in controls.

Incorporated into the TCR beta cDNA libraries were unique molecular identifiers, which served to reduce PCR and sequencing biases. TCRdb re-called the PCR reads through MiXCR, storing one row per CDR3 protein. Of approximately 260,000 distinct CDR3 sequences in the sample, 35% to 40% were seen once. Antigens of these TCRs are unknown. The material sequenced was blood. Every receptor here comes from a girl aged 5-17 years with multiple sclerosis.

Details on this clonotype: The CDR3 ends on some other residue instead of the conserved phenylalanine or tryptophan, so this is likely a read error. The chain uses TRBV20-1 and TRBJ1-1, with D maybe TRBD1 (5 bases). The CDR3 consists of 12 residues. Germline CDR1 DFQATT, CDR2 SNEGSKA (reference sequence). V lost 6 bases and J lost 0, with 8 bases in between. The DNA of the CDR3 is TGCAGTGCGGACACGATGAACACTGAAGCTTTCGTT. As protein: CSADTMNTEAFV.

At least ten counts were recorded for this clonotype. The J gene is TRBJ2-1, the V gene TRBV7-2, with 15 bases lining up with TRBD2. V trimming: 1 base; J trimming: 15 bases; junction bases outside the gene matches: 7. Germline V gene data show CDR1 as SGHTA and CDR2 as FQGNSA. This CDR3 spans 15 amino acids. The CDR3 here is CASSLVGLAGGRLFF. CDR3 DNA sequence: TGTGCCAGCAGCTTAGTGGGACTAGCGGGGGGTAGACTGTTCTTC.

The rearrangement uses TRBV7-2 and TRBJ2-1, with D tentatively TRBD1 (6 bases). V lost 6 bases and J 4 bases, leaving 13 bases between the germline ends. The CDR3 is made up of 14 amino acids. Germline assignment: CDR1 SGHTA and CDR2 FQGNSA. The CDR3 sequence: CASRPVTGYNEQFF. CDR3 coding DNA: TGTGCCAGCAGACCCGTTACAGGGTACAATGAGCAGTTCTTC. The variable domain in full, completed from reference TRBV7-2 and TRBJ2-1, reads GAGVSQSPSNKVTEKGKDVELRCDPISGHTALYWYRQSLGQGLEFLIYFQGNSAPDKSGLPSDRFSAERTGGSVSTLTIQRTQQEDSAVYLCASRPVTGYNEQFFGPGTRLTVL.